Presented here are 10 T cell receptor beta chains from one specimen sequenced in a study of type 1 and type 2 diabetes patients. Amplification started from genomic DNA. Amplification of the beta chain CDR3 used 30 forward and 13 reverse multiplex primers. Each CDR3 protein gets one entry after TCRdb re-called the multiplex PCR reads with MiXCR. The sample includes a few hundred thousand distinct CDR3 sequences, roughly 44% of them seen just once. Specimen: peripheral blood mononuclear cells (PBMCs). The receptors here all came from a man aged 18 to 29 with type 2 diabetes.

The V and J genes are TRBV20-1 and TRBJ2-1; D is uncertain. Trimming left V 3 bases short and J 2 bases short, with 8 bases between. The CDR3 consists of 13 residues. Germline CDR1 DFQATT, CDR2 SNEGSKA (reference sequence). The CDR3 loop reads CSASMRPYNEQFF. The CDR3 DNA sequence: TGCAGTGCTAGTATGCGACCCTACAATGAGCAGTTCTTC.

For the CDR3, the DNA is TGTGCCTGGAAATACAGTCGTTCACCCCTCCACTTT. Translation: CAWKYSRSPLHF. The chain joins TRBV30 to TRBJ1-6; D is ambiguous. The germline V gene encodes CDR1 GTSNPN and CDR2 SVGIG (reference sequence). The germline V and J ends were trimmed by 4 bases and 9 bases, with 10 bases remaining between them. CDR3 length equals 12 residues. Combining the CDR3 with reference TRBV30 and TRBJ1-6 gives the whole variable domain SQTIHQWPATLVQPVGSPLSLECTVEGTSNPNLYWYRQAAGRGLQLLFYSVGIGQISSEVPQNLSASRPQDRQFILSSKKLLLSDSGFYLCAWKYSRSPLHFGNGTRLTVT.

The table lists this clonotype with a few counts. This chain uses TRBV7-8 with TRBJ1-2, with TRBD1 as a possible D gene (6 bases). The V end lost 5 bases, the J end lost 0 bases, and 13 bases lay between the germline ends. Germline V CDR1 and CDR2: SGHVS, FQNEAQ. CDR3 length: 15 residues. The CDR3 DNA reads TGTGCCAGCAGCCAGGGGACGGAGGCTAACTATGGCTACACCTTC. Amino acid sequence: CASSQGTEANYGYTF. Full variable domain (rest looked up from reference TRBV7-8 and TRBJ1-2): GAGVSQSPRYKVAKRGQDVALRCDPISGHVSLFWYQQALGQGPEFLTYFQNEAQLDKSGLPSDRFFAERPEGSVSTLKIQRTQQEDSAVYLCASSQGTEANYGYTFGSGTRLTVV.

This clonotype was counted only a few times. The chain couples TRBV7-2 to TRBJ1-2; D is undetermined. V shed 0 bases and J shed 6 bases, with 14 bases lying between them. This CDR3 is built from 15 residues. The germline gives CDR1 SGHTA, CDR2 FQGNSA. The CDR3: CASSLAMSGINGYTF. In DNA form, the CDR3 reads TGTGCCAGCAGCTTAGCGATGTCCGGGATTAATGGCTACACCTTC.

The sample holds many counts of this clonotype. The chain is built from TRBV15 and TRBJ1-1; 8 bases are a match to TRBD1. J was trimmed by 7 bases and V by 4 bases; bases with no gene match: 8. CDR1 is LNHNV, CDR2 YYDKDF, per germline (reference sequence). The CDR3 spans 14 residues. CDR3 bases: TGTGCCACCAGCACCCGGACAGGGAGCGGTGAAGCTTTCTTT. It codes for CATSTRTGSGEAFF.

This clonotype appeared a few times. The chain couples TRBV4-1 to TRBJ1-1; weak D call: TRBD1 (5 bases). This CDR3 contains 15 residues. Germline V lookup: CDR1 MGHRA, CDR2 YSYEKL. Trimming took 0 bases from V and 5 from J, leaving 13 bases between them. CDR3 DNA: TGCGCCAGCAGCCAAGAACCCCAGGGCAGGACTGAAGCTTTCTTT. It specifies CASSQEPQGRTEAFF.

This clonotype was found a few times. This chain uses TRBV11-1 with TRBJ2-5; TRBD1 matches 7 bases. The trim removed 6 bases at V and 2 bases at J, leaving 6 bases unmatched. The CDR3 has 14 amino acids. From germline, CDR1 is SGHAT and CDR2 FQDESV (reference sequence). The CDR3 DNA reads TGTGCCAGCAGGGACGGGACAGTTCAAGAGACCCAGTACTTC. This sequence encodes CASRDGTVQETQYF. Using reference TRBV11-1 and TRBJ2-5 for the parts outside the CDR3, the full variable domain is EAEVAQSPRYKITEKSQAVAFWCDPISGHATLYWYRQILGQGPELLVQFQDESVVDDSQLPKDRFSAERLKGVDSTLKIQPAELGDSAMYLCASRDGTVQETQYFGPGTRLLVL.

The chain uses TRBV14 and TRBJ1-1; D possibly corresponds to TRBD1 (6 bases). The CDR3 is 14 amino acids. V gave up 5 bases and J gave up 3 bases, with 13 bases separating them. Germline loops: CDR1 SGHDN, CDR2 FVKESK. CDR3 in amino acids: CASSLGAGDTEAFF. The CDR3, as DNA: TGTGCCAGCAGCTTGGGGGCTGGGGACACTGAAGCTTTCTTT.

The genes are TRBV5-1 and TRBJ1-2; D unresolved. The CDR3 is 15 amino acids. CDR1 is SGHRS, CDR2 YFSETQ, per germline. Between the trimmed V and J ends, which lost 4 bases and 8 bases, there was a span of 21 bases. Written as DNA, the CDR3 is TGCGCCAGCAGCCTCTCAGGAGGAGGTCGCGAAGGCTACACCTTC. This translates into CASSLSGGGREGYTF.

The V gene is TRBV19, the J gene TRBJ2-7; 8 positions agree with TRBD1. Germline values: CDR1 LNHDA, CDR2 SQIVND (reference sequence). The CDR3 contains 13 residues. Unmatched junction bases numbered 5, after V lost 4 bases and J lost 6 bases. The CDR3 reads CASSTDRGLEQYF. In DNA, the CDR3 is TGTGCCAGTAGTACAGACAGGGGCCTCGAGCAGTACTTC.